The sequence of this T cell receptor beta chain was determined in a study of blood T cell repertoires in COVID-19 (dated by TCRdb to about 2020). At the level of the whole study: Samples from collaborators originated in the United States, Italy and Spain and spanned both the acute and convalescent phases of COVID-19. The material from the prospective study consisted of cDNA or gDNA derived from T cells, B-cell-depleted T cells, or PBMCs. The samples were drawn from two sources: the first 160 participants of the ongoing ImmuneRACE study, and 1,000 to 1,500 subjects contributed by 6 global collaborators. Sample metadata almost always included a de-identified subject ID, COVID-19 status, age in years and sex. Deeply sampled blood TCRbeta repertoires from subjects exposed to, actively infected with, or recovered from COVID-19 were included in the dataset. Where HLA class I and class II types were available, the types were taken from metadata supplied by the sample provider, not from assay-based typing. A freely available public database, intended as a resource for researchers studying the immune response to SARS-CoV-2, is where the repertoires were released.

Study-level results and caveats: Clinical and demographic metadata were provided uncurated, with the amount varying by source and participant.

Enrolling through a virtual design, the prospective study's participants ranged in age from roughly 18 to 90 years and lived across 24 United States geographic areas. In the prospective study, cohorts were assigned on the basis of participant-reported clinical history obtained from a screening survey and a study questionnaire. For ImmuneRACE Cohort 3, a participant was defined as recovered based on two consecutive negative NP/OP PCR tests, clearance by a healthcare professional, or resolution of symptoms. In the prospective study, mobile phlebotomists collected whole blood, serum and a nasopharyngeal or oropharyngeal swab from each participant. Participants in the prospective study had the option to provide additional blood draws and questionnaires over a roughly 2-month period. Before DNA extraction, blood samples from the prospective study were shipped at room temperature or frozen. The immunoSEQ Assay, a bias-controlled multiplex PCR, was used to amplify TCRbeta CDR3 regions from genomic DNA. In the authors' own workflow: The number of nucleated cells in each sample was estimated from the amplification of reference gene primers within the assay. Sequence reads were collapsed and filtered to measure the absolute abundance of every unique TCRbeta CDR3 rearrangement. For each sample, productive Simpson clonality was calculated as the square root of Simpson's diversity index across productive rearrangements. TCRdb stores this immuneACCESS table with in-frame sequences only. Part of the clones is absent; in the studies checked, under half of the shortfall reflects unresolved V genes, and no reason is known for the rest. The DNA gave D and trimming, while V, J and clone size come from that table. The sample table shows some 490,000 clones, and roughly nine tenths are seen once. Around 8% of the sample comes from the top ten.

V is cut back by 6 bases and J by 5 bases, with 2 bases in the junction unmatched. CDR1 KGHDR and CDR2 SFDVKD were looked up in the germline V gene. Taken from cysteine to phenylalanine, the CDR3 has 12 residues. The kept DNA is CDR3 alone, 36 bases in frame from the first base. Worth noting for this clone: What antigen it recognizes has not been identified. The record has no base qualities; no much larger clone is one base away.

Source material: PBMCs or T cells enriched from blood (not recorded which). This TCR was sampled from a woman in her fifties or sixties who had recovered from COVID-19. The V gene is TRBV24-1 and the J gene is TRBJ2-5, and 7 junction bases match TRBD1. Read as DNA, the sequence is TGTGCCACCAGTACAGGGGTGGAGACCCAGTACTTC. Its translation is CATSTGVETQYF.